A selection of T cell receptor beta chains follows, all from one sample in a study of blood T cell repertoires in COVID-19. The data were produced by immunoSEQ multiplex PCR, yet TCRdb's version contains in-frame clones alone and is incomplete. The table includes 150,000 to 200,000 clones, about 83% detected once. Source material: peripheral blood. The receptors were sampled from a woman older than 75 with acute or convalescent COVID-19. CDR3s include the opening cysteine and the closing phenylalanine or tryptophan. D genes are given only for firm matches. Part of the rows lack a size; the others show once, few, many or a class for expanded clones.

>TRBD1|TRBV4-1|.|TRBJ1-1
TGCGCCAGCAGCCTCCAACCTCAGGGGGCGCGAGGCACTGAAGCTTTCTTT
CASSLQPQGARGTEAFF
>.|TRBV7-2|.|TRBJ1-5
TGTGCCAGCAGCTTAGTGGCGGGGGCACGAAGCAATCAGCCCCAGCATTTT
CASSLVAGARSNQPQHF
>TRBD1|TRBV2|.|TRBJ2-3
TGTGCCAGCAGTGGTGGGACAGCTAGCACAGATACGCAGTATTTT
CASSGGTASTDTQYF
>TRBD1|TRBV29-1|.|TRBJ1-1
TGCAGCGTTGAAGATTGGACAGGGGGAGCTGAAGCTTTCTTT
CSVEDWTGGAEAFF
>.|TRBV27|.|TRBJ2-1
TGTGCCAGCAGTTCCTTCACGGGCAATGAGCAGTTCTTC
CASSSFTGNEQFF
>TRBD1|TRBV27|.|TRBJ2-1
TGTGCCAGCAGTTTAATTGGGACAGGGTGGTTCTTC
CASSLIGTGWFF
>TRBD1|TRBV2|.|TRBJ1-4
TGTGCCAGCGGCCGGGACAGAGCAACTAATGAAAAACTGTTTTTT
CASGRDRATNEKLFF
>.|TRBV3-1/TRBV3-2|.|TRBJ1-2
TGTGCCAGCAGCCTCAAACAGGGACATGGCTACACCTTC
CASSLKQGHGYTF
>.|TRBV19|.|TRBJ1-6
TGTGCCAGTAGTCCTCCTGGACAGTATAATTCACCCCTCCACTTT
CASSPPGQYNSPLHF
>.|TRBV3-1/TRBV3-2|few|TRBJ1-4
TGTGCCAGCAGCCCGGGCGGCTGGGCGGAGGGAGAAAAACTGTTTTTT
CASSPGGWAEGEKLFF
>.|TRBV28|.|TRBJ1-2
TGTGCCAGCAGTCCCCACGCAGGGGAGGGGGGCTACACCTTC
CASSPHAGEGGYTF
>.|TRBV4-1|.|TRBJ1-5
TGCGCCAGCAGCCAAGAGCCAGGAATCTATAGCAATCAGCCCCAGCATTTT
CASSQEPGIYSNQPQHF
>.|TRBV5-1|.|TRBJ1-2
TGCGCCAGCAGTATCGGACAGTCTTTTCCTTATGGGTACACCTTC
CASSIGQSFPYGYTF
>.|TRBV27|once|TRBJ2-3
TGTGCCAGCAGTTCCGTCACAGATACGCAGTATTTT
CASSSVTDTQYF
>TRBD1|TRBV6-6|.|TRBJ2-7
TGTGCCAGCAGTCTAAACCCCGACAGGGTAAGATCCTACGAGCAGTACTTC
CASSLNPDRVRSYEQYF
>.|TRBV5-1|.|TRBJ2-3
TGCGCCAGCGGCCCCACGGATACGCAGTATTTT
CASGPTDTQYF
>TRBD1|TRBV5-1|.|TRBJ1-1
TGCGCCAGCAGCTCACAGGGGATCAACACTGAAGCTTTCTTT
CASSSQGINTEAFF
>.|TRBV19|once|TRBJ1-6
TGTGCCAGTAGTATAGAAGAGAATTCACCCCTCCACTTT
CASSIEENSPLHF
>.|TRBV18|.|TRBJ1-5
TGTGCCAGCTCACCAGCCCGCGGTCAGCCCCAGCATTTT
CASSPARGQPQHF
>.|TRBV11-2|.|TRBJ1-1
TGTGCCAGCAGCCCACCTGGACTGCGGAACACTGAAGCTTTCTTT
CASSPPGLRNTEAFF
>.|TRBV3-1/TRBV3-2|.|TRBJ2-3
TGTGCCAGCAGCTCGACTAGCACAGATACGCAGTATTTT
CASSSTSTDTQYF
>.|TRBV29-1|.|TRBJ1-2
TGCAGCGTTGAAGACGGGTATGGCTACACCTTC
CSVEDGYGYTF